This entry features one T cell receptor beta chain sequence. The antigen is not known. Some clones are missing from TCRdb's copy, which holds only in-frame ones; the method was immunoSEQ multiplex PCR. This sample has around 90,000 clones, with roughly 85% found just once. Looked up from germline, CDR1 is KGHDR and CDR2 is SFDVKD. The germline V and J ends were trimmed by 3 bases and 7 bases, with 9 bases remaining between them. The CDR3 totals 13 residues. The record originates from a study of T cell responses to AZD1222 COVID-19 vaccine. Study results and limitations: Among the donors, most were white British and more were female, and clonal diversity was possibly underestimated.

J is TRBJ1-5 and V is TRBV24-1, with a tentative D call TRBD1 (5 bases). The sample was peripheral blood, taken on day 0 of AZD1222 vaccination. This clonotype was sampled from an adult in good health. CDR3 DNA: TGTGCCACCAGTGATCGGGACGGCCAGCCCCAGCATTTT. Translated: CATSDRDGQPQHF.